A selection of T cell receptor beta chains follows, all from one sample in a study of spatial heterogeneity in lung cancer. One entry per CDR3 protein, called by TCRdb with MiXCR from the 5' RACE reads. This table holds about 3,500 distinct CDR3 sequences, 5% to 7% found once. The sample in question was lung tumor tissue, obtained at surgery. Receptors were obtained from a female donor with early-stage non-small cell lung cancer. CDR3s include the opening cysteine and the closing phenylalanine or tryptophan. The D gene is left open where the match is weak. Only part of the rows carry a size: once, few, many, or a class if the clone is expanded.

j_call d_call clone_size v_call cdr3_nt cdr3_aa
TRBJ2-7 NA NA TRBV12-3/TRBV12-4 TGTGCCAGCAGTGGGACGTCATGGGGCGAGCAGTACTTC CASSGTSWGEQYF
TRBJ1-5 TRBD1 medium-sized TRBV6-6 TGTGCCAGCAGTTACGCAGGGGGCGGCAATCAGCCCCAGCATTTT CASSYAGGGNQPQHF
TRBJ2-1 NA medium-sized TRBV10-3 TGTGCCATCAGTGACGCGTGGGGGTTCGATGAGCAGTTCTTC CAISDAWGFDEQFF
TRBJ2-1 NA medium-sized TRBV28 TGTGCCAGCCGCGGTTTTGTAGGGGGTTCCTTCAATGAGCAGTTCTTC CASRGFVGGSFNEQFF
TRBJ2-2 TRBD1 medium-sized TRBV7-2 TGTGCCAGCAGCTTTGGACAGGACACCGGGGAGCTGTTTTTT CASSFGQDTGELFF
TRBJ2-1 NA medium-sized TRBV28 TGTGCCAGCAGCCCTGACAGGCTCGAGCAGTTCTTC CASSPDRLEQFF
TRBJ2-5 NA medium-sized TRBV29-1 TGCAGCGTTCGGACGACTTCGGAAGAGACCCAGTACTTC CSVRTTSEETQYF
TRBJ2-1 TRBD2 large TRBV3-1 TGTGCCAGCAGCCAAGTTTCTAGCGGGTTCTCCTACAATGAGCAGTTCTTC CASSQVSSGFSYNEQFF
TRBJ2-3 TRBD2 medium-sized TRBV6-5 TGTGCCAGCAGTTACCGACTGCCTAAAAGAGCGGGAGCGCGCACAGATACGCAGTATTTT CASSYRLPKRAGARTDTQYF
TRBJ2-7 TRBD1 medium-sized TRBV3-1 TGTGCCAGCAGCGCATGGGACAGATCCTACGAGCAGTACTTC CASSAWDRSYEQYF
TRBJ1-2 NA medium-sized TRBV29-1 TGCAGCGTTGAGGTAGGGGCGATCTTCTATGGCTACACCTTC CSVEVGAIFYGYTF
TRBJ2-1 NA medium-sized TRBV7-8 TGTGCCAGCAGCCCTGATGTCGAGCAGTTCTTC CASSPDVEQFF
TRBJ2-5 NA medium-sized TRBV27 TGTGCCAGCAGTTTAAACGCAAACAGGGAAGAGACCCAGTACTTC CASSLNANREETQYF
TRBJ1-6 TRBD1 medium-sized TRBV6-5 TGTGCCAGCAGGGGGACCGGGACAGGGCTCGCTTTTTATAATTCACCCCTCCACTTT CASRGTGTGLAFYNSPLHF
TRBJ1-5 TRBD1 many TRBV12-3/TRBV12-4 TGTGCCAGCAGCCGGACAGGGAACAGCAATCAGCCCCAGCATTTT CASSRTGNSNQPQHF
TRBJ2-7 NA medium-sized TRBV6-5 TGTGCCAGCAGCCAGAAGGCCTCCTACGAGCAGTACTTC CASSQKASYEQYF
TRBJ1-2 TRBD1 few TRBV12-3/TRBV12-4 TGTGCCAGCAGTACAGGGGCCTATGGCTACACCTTC CASSTGAYGYTF
TRBJ2-7 TRBD2 medium-sized TRBV7-9 TGTGCCAGCAGCCGGACTAGCGTTCCCTACGAGCAGTACTTC CASSRTSVPYEQYF
TRBJ1-5 NA medium-sized TRBV6-1 TGTGCCAGTTCTTTGGAGGAGAATCAGCCCCAGCATTTT CASSLEENQPQHF
TRBJ2-1 NA medium-sized TRBV6-2/TRBV6-3 TGTGCCAGCAGTTACTCGTACGGGAGAGGGACCAATGAGCAGTTCTTC CASSYSYGRGTNEQFF
TRBJ2-1 NA medium-sized TRBV9 TGTGCCAGCAGCGTAGGGGGCGGGTCCTTCTACAATGAGCAGTTCTTC CASSVGGGSFYNEQFF
TRBJ2-1 TRBD2 medium-sized TRBV4-2 TGTGCCAGCAGCCAAGATCACGGAGGACTAGCGGGAGTTGAGCAGTTCTTC CASSQDHGGLAGVEQFF
TRBJ2-1 NA medium-sized TRBV19 TGTGCCAGTAGTATGGGAAGGGGCCCTCTCAATGAGCAGTTCTTC CASSMGRGPLNEQFF
TRBJ1-5 NA medium-sized TRBV12-3/TRBV12-4 TGTGCCAGCAGACAGGGAACCTTCAATCAGCCCCAGCATTTT CASRQGTFNQPQHF
TRBJ2-2 NA NA TRBV7-6 TGTGCCAGCAGCTTTGGGGGGCCCTACGGCGGGGAGCTGTTTTTT CASSFGGPYGGELFF
TRBJ1-1 NA few TRBV9 TGTGCCAGCAGCGAGTACCGACATTTATCTAACACTGAAGCTTTCTTT CASSEYRHLSNTEAFF
TRBJ1-2 NA medium-sized TRBV7-9 TGTGCCAGCAGCTTAAGAGGACTCGGCTACACCTTC CASSLRGLGYTF
TRBJ2-7 NA medium-sized TRBV12-3/TRBV12-4 TGTGCCAGCAGTCTACGGGGACTTGAGGAGCAGTACTTC CASSLRGLEEQYF
TRBJ1-6 NA few TRBV7-2 TGTGCCAGCAGCCCAACGGTCGCAAGTTCACCCCTCCACTTT CASSPTVASSPLHF
TRBJ2-2 NA NA TRBV20-1 TGCAGTGCTAGAGGGGAGGCTAGCGAGAACACCGGGGAGCTGTTTTTT CSARGEASENTGELFF
TRBJ2-7 NA many TRBV2 TGTGCCAGCAGTGAAGGGTCCCGAGGCTACGAGCAGTACTTC CASSEGSRGYEQYF
TRBJ2-7 NA many TRBV12-3/TRBV12-4 TGTGCCAGCAGTGGGATCAGCTCCTACGAGCAGTACTTC CASSGISSYEQYF
TRBJ1-5 NA medium-sized TRBV12-3/TRBV12-4 TGTGCCAGCAAACAGGGCCAATATAGCAATCAGCCCCAGCATTTT CASKQGQYSNQPQHF
TRBJ1-5 TRBD1 medium-sized TRBV29-1 TGCAGCGTTAAGTACTCTTACAGACAGGGGCATCAGCCCCAGCATTTT CSVKYSYRQGHQPQHF
TRBJ2-7 TRBD2 medium-sized TRBV3-1 TGTGCCAGCAGCCAAGCCAAGGGGGCTGCTAGCGGGAGAAGCGAGCAGTACTTC CASSQAKGAASGRSEQYF
TRBJ2-4 NA medium-sized TRBV19 TGTGCCAGTAGTATAGCGAGCTTCGGCAAAAACATTCAGTACTTC CASSIASFGKNIQYF
TRBJ1-1 NA medium-sized TRBV28 TGTGCCAGCAGCGAGGGACTGATGAACACTGAAGCTTTCTTT CASSEGLMNTEAFF